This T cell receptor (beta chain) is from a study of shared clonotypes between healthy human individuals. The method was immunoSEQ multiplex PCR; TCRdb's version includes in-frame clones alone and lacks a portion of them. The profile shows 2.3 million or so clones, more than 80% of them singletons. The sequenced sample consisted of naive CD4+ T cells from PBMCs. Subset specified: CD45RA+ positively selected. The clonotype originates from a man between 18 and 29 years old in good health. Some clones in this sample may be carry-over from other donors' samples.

The CDR3 region has the DNA TGTGCCAGCAGTGACAGGGATGGGGAGCAGTTCTTC. It yields the protein CASSDRDGEQFF. V is TRBV6-1 and J is TRBJ2-1; weak D call: TRBD1 (5 bases). The V end was cut by 3 bases, the J end by 10 bases, with 10 bases between. The V gene's germline CDR1 is MNHNS and CDR2 SASEGT. The CDR3 extends over 12 amino acids.